Listed here are 30 T cell receptor beta chains from one sample, sequenced in a study of low-dose radiotherapy and immunotherapy resistance in tumors. The time point here: after trial treatment. The treatment denotes: LDRT plus nivolumab, ipilimumab, low-dose cyclophosphamide and aspirin (RACIN trial). Alpha and beta chains were covered, as first-strand cDNA relied on TRAV- and TRBV-specific primers. Amplification, which lasted approximately 19 PCR cycles, used a constant-region primer and V-primer adapter to amplify TCRs. MiXCR, run by TCRdb on the reads, gives a single entry per CDR3 protein. The table shows tens of thousands of distinct CDR3 sequences, with roughly 19% occurring only once. This material consisted of PBMCs, taken after low-dose radiotherapy plus immunotherapy. All receptors derive from a female donor with ovarian cancer.

This clonotype was seen repeatedly, ten times or more. The chain uses TRBV7-9 and TRBJ2-1; D might be TRBD2 (6 bases). Germline V gene sequence: CDR1 SEHNR, CDR2 FQNEAQ (reference sequence). V was trimmed by 2 bases and J by 5 bases, leaving 16 bases between them. This CDR3 contains 16 residues. This chain's CDR3 is CASSLRDLRRDNEQFF. In DNA, the CDR3 is TGTGCCAGCAGCTTAAGGGATTTGCGGAGGGACAATGAGCAGTTCTTC.

This clonotype was seen more than once but under ten times. Possible read error: a much larger clone is one base away. The rearrangement links TRBV30 to TRBJ2-1; 7 positions match TRBD2. The germline V gene encodes CDR1 GTSNPN and CDR2 SVGIG (reference sequence). After removal of 3 bases from V and 6 bases from J, the junction contained 8 bases not matched to a gene. The CDR3 contains 14 residues. CDR3 coding DNA: TGTGCCTGGAGGAGCGGGATGGGGATCAATGAGCAGTTCTTC. Translated: CAWRSGMGINEQFF.

Ten or more counts support this clonotype. The rearrangement links TRBV7-9 to TRBJ2-1; D remains unclear. Germline CDR1 SEHNR, CDR2 FQNEAQ (reference sequence). The V gene lost 5 bases and the J gene lost 1 base, with 15 bases spanning the gap. The CDR3 has 16 amino acids. The CDR3, as DNA: TGTGCCAGCAGCCCACCCTTAGTGATATCCTACAATGAGCAGTTCTTC. Its protein product is CASSPPLVISYNEQFF.

The sample holds many counts of this clonotype. The chain couples TRBV6-6 to TRBJ2-7, with D possibly being TRBD1 (6 bases). CDR1 MNHNY and CDR2 SVGAGI come from the germline V gene (reference sequence). This CDR3 region has 13 residues. Trimming removed 2 bases from V and 4 bases from J, with 9 bases in between. CDR3 sequence (DNA): TGTGCCAGCAGTTACCAGGACAGTTACGAGCAGTACTTC. Translated: CASSYQDSYEQYF.

This clonotype was observed at least ten times. The J gene is TRBJ2-1, the V gene TRBV6-2 or TRBV6-3; 9 bases fit TRBD1. The CDR3 length is 16 residues. Trimming removed 6 bases from V and 6 bases from J; junction bases left unmatched: 12. Germline V CDR1 and CDR2: MNHEY, SVGEGT. CDR3 sequence reads: CASSLRTGVHPNEQFF. The CDR3 DNA sequence: TGTGCCAGCAGCCTCAGGACAGGGGTGCATCCCAATGAGCAGTTCTTC.

This clonotype has a handful of counts. The chain has TRBV7-8 and TRBJ2-2; 12 bases match TRBD2. Germline V lookup: CDR1 SGHVS, CDR2 FQNEAQ. The V segment lost 1 base and the J segment 6 bases; nucleotides outside the gene matches: 0. The CDR3 has 15 residues. The CDR3 region has the DNA TGTGCCAGCAGCTTAGGGACTAGCGGGGCCGGGGAGCTGTTTTTT. This gives the protein CASSLGTSGAGELFF.

This clonotype was recorded many times. The rearrangement links TRBV21-1 to TRBJ2-6; TRBD1 was called by the table and not checked on the DNA. TRBV21-1 is described as a pseudogene. The CDR3 contains 20 residues. CDR3 in amino acids: CASSKEYPTGFQAGANVLTF. The CDR3 nucleotides read TGTGCCAGCAGCAAAGAATACCCTACAGGGTTCCAGGCCGGGGCCAACGTCCTGACTTTC.

In this sample, this clonotype turned up a few times. The V gene is TRBV24-1, the J gene TRBJ2-1; 7 bases match TRBD1. The CDR3 covers 14 residues. In germline, CDR1 is KGHDR, CDR2 SFDVKD. Unmatched junction bases numbered 2, after V lost 5 bases and J lost 2 bases. CDR3 residues: CATSAGGPYNEQFF. The CDR3 DNA is TGTGCCACCAGTGCAGGGGGACCCTACAATGAGCAGTTCTTC.

This clonotype was counted at least ten times. V gene TRBV5-1 combines with J gene TRBJ2-2; D is perhaps TRBD1 (7 bases). From germline, CDR1 is SGHRS and CDR2 YFSETQ. This CDR3 spans 15 amino acids. V was shortened by 0 bases and J by 3 bases, with 9 bases between the two germline ends. The CDR3 bases are TGCGCCAGCAGCTTGGCCAGGGGGGACACCGGGGAGCTGTTTTTT. It is translated as CASSLARGDTGELFF.

This clonotype was observed at least ten times. The chain is built from TRBV6-2 or TRBV6-3 and TRBJ2-3; TRBD2 matches at 8 bases. The CDR3 has 15 residues. Germline V gene data show CDR1 as MNHEY and CDR2 as SVGEGT. V was clipped by 6 bases and J by 0 bases; unmatched bases: 5. In DNA form, the CDR3 reads TGTGCCAGCAGATCCAGCGGGGGAAGCACAGATACGCAGTATTTT. It yields the protein CASRSSGGSTDTQYF.

This clonotype was found many times. The chain links TRBV7-8 to TRBJ2-4, with D unresolved. Trimming removed 1 base from V and 2 bases from J, with 6 bases in between. This CDR3 is 14 amino acids long. Germline CDR1 SGHVS, CDR2 FQNEAQ. Here the CDR3 reads CASSLVGTKNIQYF. The DNA of the CDR3 is TGTGCCAGCAGCTTAGTGGGGACCAAAAACATTCAGTACTTC.

This clonotype was found a few times. The V and J genes are TRBV7-6 and TRBJ2-3; TRBD2 matches at 8 bases. V shed 5 bases, J shed 1 base, and the junction held 8 bases outside the gene matches. CDR3 length equals 16 residues. The germline CDR1 and CDR2 sequences are SGHVS and FNYEAQ. The CDR3 nucleotides are TGTGCCAGCAGCCCGGGGGGGGGTCTGGGCACAGATACGCAGTATTTT. It is translated as CASSPGGGLGTDTQYF.

This clonotype was recorded many times. The chain recombines TRBV5-1 with TRBJ2-1; 8 bases fit TRBD2. The J segment lost 8 bases and the V segment lost 1 base, leaving 8 bases of the junction unmatched. CDR3 length: 15 residues. Per the germline V gene, CDR1 is SGHRS and CDR2 is YFSETQ. DNA of the CDR3: TGCGCCAGCAGCTTGTATAGCGGGGACGGGGATGAGCAGTTCTTC. It yields the protein CASSLYSGDGDEQFF.

This clonotype was recorded many times. The gene calls are TRBV6-2 or TRBV6-3 and TRBJ2-1; 8 bases map to TRBD1. V was clipped by 5 bases and J by 3 bases; unmatched bases: 3. CDR3 length equals 14 residues. CDR1 is MNHEY and CDR2 is SVGEGT in the germline V gene. This CDR3 is CASSGDRGYNEQFF. The CDR3, as DNA: TGTGCCAGCAGTGGCGACAGGGGCTACAATGAGCAGTTCTTC.

This clonotype was observed at least ten times. The genes are TRBV4-1 and TRBJ1-3, with a weak D call TRBD1 (5 bases). CDR1 is MGHRA and CDR2 is YSYEKL in the germline V gene. V was pared by 0 bases and J by 0 bases, with 18 bases between. This CDR3 comprises 19 residues. The CDR3 DNA is TGCGCCAGCAGCCAAGAAGGCGGGGGGTACGGGCACTCTGGAAACACCATATATTTT. Protein sequence: CASSQEGGGYGHSGNTIYF.

This clonotype was seen at least ten times. This CDR3 reads CASSSTGAGETQYF. Written as DNA, the CDR3 is TGTGCCAGCAGCTCGACAGGGGCGGGAGAGACCCAGTACTTC. V is TRBV7-3 and J is TRBJ2-5; TRBD1 aligns across 8 bases. Germline trimming cut 4 bases from V and 4 bases from J; bases unmatched to any gene: 5. Germline V gives CDR1 SGHTA, CDR2 FQGTGA. The CDR3 runs 14 residues. Based on the CDR3 plus reference TRBV7-3 and TRBJ2-5, the full variable domain is GAGVSQTPSNKVTEKGKYVELRCDPISGHTALYWYRQSLGQGPEFLIYFQGTGAADDSGLPNDRFFAVRPEGSVSTLKIQRTERGDSAVYLCASSSTGAGETQYFGPGTRLLVL.

The chain has TRBV11-3 and TRBJ2-3; D is uncertain. CDR1 and CDR2 from the germline V gene are SGHNT and YENEEA. The CDR3 sequence is 13 residues long. V lost 5 bases, J lost 2 bases, and 8 bases lay in between. CDR3 protein: CASSAITTDTQYF. The DNA of the CDR3 is TGTGCCAGCAGCGCTATAACCACAGATACGCAGTATTTT.

V gene TRBV6-2 or TRBV6-3 combines with J gene TRBJ1-1; 8 nucleotides match TRBD1. V was clipped by 6 bases and J by 4 bases; unmatched bases: 10. CDR3 length: 15 residues. CDR1 is MNHEY and CDR2 is SVGEGT in the germline V gene. The DNA of the CDR3 is TGTGCCAGCAGAGGACAGGGAGGTGATAGCACTGAAGCTTTCTTT. Translating it yields CASRGQGGDSTEAFF.

This clonotype was seen many times. The chain combines TRBV2 with TRBJ2-5, with TRBD2 matching 7 bases. The CDR3 length is 15 residues. CDR1 is SNHLY and CDR2 is FYNNEI in the germline V gene. The V gene end was trimmed by 9 bases and the J gene end by 4 bases; junction bases not matched to a gene: 14. The CDR3 reads CASRSAGRSGETQYF. CDR3 coding DNA: TGTGCCAGTCGGTCAGCGGGAAGGTCCGGAGAGACCCAGTACTTC. Filled out from reference TRBV2 and TRBJ2-5, the complete variable domain reads EPEVTQTPSHQVTQMGQEVILRCVPISNHLYFYWYRQILGQKVEFLVSFYNNEISEKSEIFDDQFSVERPDGSNFTLKIRSTKLEDSAMYFCASRSAGRSGETQYFGPGTRLLVL.

V usage is TRBV5-7 and J usage is TRBJ1-5, with no clear D. TRBV5-7 is an ORF for which the function is uncertain. This CDR3 spans 17 amino acids. Trimming took 0 bases from V and 1 from J, leaving 14 bases between them. The CDR3 DNA reads as TGTGCCAGCAGCTTGGTGGACCTTCTAGGGAGCAATCAGCCCCAGCATTTT. Encoded protein: CASSLVDLLGSNQPQHF.

In its sample, this clonotype was seen many times. This chain joins TRBV5-1 and TRBJ2-5, with a possible D match to TRBD2 (6 bases). Trimming left V 4 bases short and J 2 bases short, with 15 bases between. This CDR3 is 15 amino acids long. The V gene's germline CDR1 is SGHRS and CDR2 YFSETQ. Here the CDR3 DNA reads TGCGCCAGCAGCAGTGCTCCAGGGAGGCAAGAGACCCAGTACTTC. Translating gives CASSSAPGRQETQYF.

This clonotype was counted at least ten times. The chain couples TRBV7-9 to TRBJ2-2, with a weak D call TRBD1 (5 bases). Germline loops: CDR1 SEHNR, CDR2 FQNEAQ (reference sequence). V was shortened by 2 bases and J by 0 bases, with 13 bases between the two germline ends. The CDR3 contains 17 residues. The CDR3 reads CASSLNRAGTNTGELFF. The CDR3 DNA reads as TGTGCCAGCAGCTTAAATCGGGCAGGGACGAACACCGGGGAGCTGTTTTTT.

A word on this clonotype: A much larger clonotype is one base distant, so this may be a read error. J is TRBJ2-1 and V is TRBV10-2; 8 nucleotides agree with TRBD2. After removal of 0 bases from V and 8 bases from J, the junction contained 12 bases not matched to a gene. This CDR3 comprises 17 residues. From germline, CDR1 is WSHSY and CDR2 SAAADI. In DNA form, the CDR3 reads TGCGCCAGCAGTGAGTCAAGGGGGACTAGGGGTATCGATGAGCAGTTCTTC. This encodes CASSESRGTRGIDEQFF.

The chain combines TRBV27 with TRBJ2-7, with a possible D match to TRBD2 (6 bases). Per germline, CDR1 MNHEY and CDR2 SMNVEV (reference sequence). Trimming took off 7 bases at V and 7 bases at J, with 17 bases between the two ends. The CDR3 is 13 amino acids. The CDR3 protein is CASMARGSREQYF. DNA of the CDR3: TGTGCCAGCATGGCGCGGGGCTCTCGAGAGCAGTACTTC.

This clonotype has a count of ten or more. The chain links TRBV7-2 to TRBJ2-1; TRBD1 aligns across 10 bases. CDR3 length equals 16 residues. The V segment lost 1 base and the J segment 10 bases; nucleotides outside the gene matches: 10. Germline V lookup: CDR1 SGHTA, CDR2 FQGNSA. The DNA of the CDR3 is TGTGCCAGCAGCTTAGTAGGGACAGGGGCGCCAGGGGAGCAGTTCTTC. This translates into CASSLVGTGAPGEQFF.

This clonotype appeared many times. The chain uses TRBV24-1 and TRBJ2-2; 7 bases line up with TRBD2. CDR1 is KGHDR, CDR2 SFDVKD, per germline. V was clipped by 11 bases and J by 5 bases; unmatched bases: 7. The CDR3 spans 13 residues. CDR3 coding DNA: TGTGCCAGAGAACTAGCGACTACCGGGGAGCTGTTTTTT. It specifies CARELATTGELFF.

Comment on this clonotype: With only one base between it and a far larger clone, this is likely a read error. Because the CDR3 is missing its conserved closing phenylalanine or tryptophan, this is likely a read error. The V call is TRBV7-9, the J call TRBJ1-5, with D maybe TRBD1 (5 bases). Trimming removed 5 bases from V and 4 bases from J, with 9 bases in between. The CDR3 has 13 residues. Germline-derived CDR1 and CDR2 are SEHNR and FQNEAQ (reference sequence). CDR3 protein: CASSTTGNQPQHL. CDR3 bases: TGTGCCAGCAGCACAACAGGAAATCAGCCCCAGCATCTT.

Comments on this clonotype: This may stem from a read error, because a much larger clone lies one nucleotide away. Without the conserved terminal phenylalanine or tryptophan, this CDR3 likely stems from a read error. The rearrangement joins TRBV20-1 to TRBJ1-5; TRBD1 might be the D (6 bases). This CDR3 is built from 14 residues. The germline V gene encodes CDR1 DFQATT and CDR2 SNEGSKA (reference sequence). V gave up 7 bases and J gave up 1 base, with 14 bases separating them. This chain's CDR3 is CSGIQGGSNQPQHL. CDR3 nucleotides: TGCAGTGGTATACAGGGTGGGAGCAATCAGCCCCAGCATCTT.

This clonotype was detected many times. This chain uses TRBV28 with TRBJ2-7; D perhaps matches TRBD1 (5 bases). The length of the CDR3 is 15 residues. V was shortened by 2 bases and J by 3 bases, with 14 bases between the two germline ends. The germline gives CDR1 MDHEN, CDR2 SYDVKM. In DNA form, the CDR3 reads TGTGCCAGCAGTTTAGGTCCGGCAGGGAACTACGAGCAGTACTTC. Translating it yields CASSLGPAGNYEQYF. Looking up the rest from reference TRBV28 and TRBJ2-7 gives the full variable domain: DVKVTQSSRYLVKRTGEKVFLECVQDMDHENMFWYRQDPGLGLRLIYFSYDVKMKEKGDIPEGYSVSREKKERFSLILESASTNQTSMYLCASSLGPAGNYEQYFGPGTRLTVT.

This chain joins TRBV5-1 and TRBJ2-2; 8 positions match TRBD1. After removal of 3 bases from V and 4 bases from J, the junction contained 5 bases not matched to a gene. The CDR3 is 15 amino acids. CDR1 and CDR2 (germline): SGHRS, YFSETQ. The CDR3 sequence is CASSWTGYSTGELFF. As DNA, the CDR3 is TGCGCCAGCAGCTGGACAGGGTACAGCACCGGGGAGCTGTTTTTT. Combining the CDR3 with reference TRBV5-1 and TRBJ2-2 gives the whole variable domain KAGVTQTPRYLIKTRGQQVTLSCSPISGHRSVSWYQQTPGQGLQFLFEYFSETQRNKGNFPGRFSGRQFSNSRSEMNVSTLELGDSALYLCASSWTGYSTGELFFGEGSRLTVL.